This passage covers 22 T cell receptor beta chains from one sample sequenced in a study of CD8 T cells in ankylosing spondylitis. Via MiXCR, TCRdb re-called the 5' RACE reads, giving one row per CDR3 protein. The sample has 130,000 or so distinct CDR3 sequences; about an eighth are singletons. Sequenced: blood, either unsorted or a sorted T cell fraction (not recorded which). These receptors originate from a female donor with ankylosing spondylitis or in good health (not recorded which).

This clonotype was picked up many times. The chain has TRBV3-1 and TRBJ2-1, with 8 bases aligning to TRBD2. Germline V CDR1 and CDR2: LGHDT, YNNKEL (reference sequence). With V trimmed by 9 bases and J by 12 bases, 10 bases remained unmatched. CDR3 length: 12 residues. CDR3 in DNA: TGTGCCAGTACCCGGGAGGGTAGTCCGCAGTTCTTC. Translated: CASTREGSPQFF.

The table lists this clonotype with a few counts. A much bigger clone sits one base away, suggesting this may be a read error. This chain uses TRBV6-5 with TRBJ1-2, with TRBD1 identical over 7 bases. The CDR3 covers 13 residues. Germline loops: CDR1 MNHEY, CDR2 SVGAGI. CDR3 loop: CASSNRGFGGYAF. CDR3 coding DNA: TGTGCCAGCAGTAACAGGGGCTTTGGTGGCTACGCCTTC.

This clonotype has a count of ten or more. The V call is TRBV20-1, the J call TRBJ2-4, with 10 bases lining up with TRBD2. CDR3 size: 14 residues. Germline trimming cut 5 bases from V and 0 bases from J; bases unmatched to any gene: 1. Germline CDR1 and CDR2: DFQATT and SNEGSKA (reference sequence). CDR3 amino acids: CSARTSGAKNIQYF. The CDR3 nucleotides are TGCAGTGCTCGGACTAGCGGAGCCAAAAACATTCAGTACTTC.

The table lists this clonotype with many counts. The chain couples TRBV6-5 to TRBJ1-5; D may be TRBD1 (5 bases). Trimming stripped 4 bases from V and 0 bases from J, with 16 bases between. There are 17 residues in the CDR3. The germline gives CDR1 MNHEY, CDR2 SVGAGI. This CDR3 reads CASSLVRVGYSNQPQHF. The CDR3 DNA sequence: TGTGCCAGCAGTTTGGTCAGGGTGGGGTATAGCAATCAGCCCCAGCATTTT.

This clonotype has at least ten counts. This chain uses TRBV24-1 with TRBJ2-1; D unclear. The CDR3 contains 14 residues. Germline CDR1 is KGHDR and CDR2 is SFDVKD. Trimming shortened V by 4 bases and J by 5 bases, and 11 bases separated the two germline ends. The CDR3 DNA follows: TGTGCCACCAGTGACGCTACCCTTAACAATGAGCAGTTCTTC. This translates into CATSDATLNNEQFF.

The J gene is TRBJ2-7, the V gene TRBV5-1; possibly TRBD1 for D (6 bases). The CDR3 consists of 13 residues. Deletions cut 4 bases from V and 7 bases from J, with 15 bases between. Germline CDR1 is SGHRS and CDR2 is YFSETQ. CDR3 DNA sequence: TGCGCCAGCAGCGTGGGGGCGGTCTGGGAGCAGTACTTC. It specifies CASSVGAVWEQYF.

This clonotype has at least ten counts. The chain couples TRBV7-8 to TRBJ1-5, with D tentatively TRBD1 (6 bases). The CDR3 totals 17 residues. Germline assignment: CDR1 SGHVS and CDR2 FQNEAQ. Between the trimmed V and J ends, which lost 6 bases and 5 bases, there was a span of 23 bases. CDR3 loop: CASSPTRGGDPYQPQHF. The CDR3 DNA reads TGTGCCAGCAGTCCAACCAGGGGCGGAGATCCTTATCAGCCCCAGCATTTT.

This clonotype was counted a few times. CDR3 amino acids: CASSFKASTEAFF. The DNA of the CDR3 is TGTGCCAGCAGCTTTAAGGCGAGCACTGAAGCTTTCTTT. The V gene is TRBV11-3, the J gene TRBJ1-1, with D hard to call. From germline, CDR1 is SGHNT and CDR2 YENEEA. CDR3 length equals 13 residues. Trimming took off 3 bases at V and 4 bases at J, with 9 bases between the two ends.

This clonotype was counted a few times. Here the CDR3 reads CSARVRTGTSGANVLTF. The CDR3 nucleotides are TGCAGTGCTAGAGTAAGGACGGGTACCTCTGGGGCCAACGTCCTGACTTTC. This chain links TRBV20-1 with TRBJ2-6; unclear D gene. V dropped 1 base and J dropped 0 bases, with 13 bases sitting between them. The CDR3 is made up of 17 amino acids. The V gene's germline CDR1 is DFQATT and CDR2 SNEGSKA (reference sequence).

Ten or more counts support this clonotype. The rearrangement joins TRBV4-1 to TRBJ1-2; a possible D gene is TRBD1 (5 bases). This CDR3 comprises 14 residues. V shed 2 bases and J shed 5 bases, with 12 bases lying between them. Germline V gene lookup returns CDR1 MGHRA and CDR2 YSYEKL. CDR3: CASSQPGLRYGYTF. For the CDR3, the DNA is TGCGCCAGCAGCCAACCAGGGTTGAGATATGGCTACACCTTC.

This clonotype has more than one count but fewer than ten. CDR3 in DNA: TGTGCCAGCAGGAATGGACTAGCGGATTCCTACGAGCAGTACTTC. Its protein product is CASRNGLADSYEQYF. The rearrangement joins TRBV5-4 to TRBJ2-7; TRBD2 agrees at 10 bases. From germline, CDR1 is SGHNT and CDR2 YYREEE (reference sequence). This CDR3 has 15 residues. With 5 bases clipped from V and 1 base from J, the junction kept 6 bases outside the gene matches.

This clonotype was seen many times. The chain couples TRBV5-6 to TRBJ2-5; D is ambiguous. CDR1 and CDR2 from the germline V gene are SGHDT and YYEEEE. The CDR3 consists of 15 residues. V lost 2 bases and J lost 0, with 11 bases in between. The DNA for the CDR3 is TGTGCCAGCAGCTTAGGAGAAATGTACCAAGAGACCCAGTACTTC. Translating gives CASSLGEMYQETQYF.

This clonotype was seen ten or more times. The chain links TRBV20-1 to TRBJ1-1, with 9 bases fitting TRBD1. The germline V gene has CDR1 DFQATT and CDR2 SNEGSKA (reference sequence). This CDR3 is built from 13 residues. V shed 3 bases and J 10 bases; nucleotides not matched to a gene: 9. CDR3 residues: CSARAGTGLRAFF. CDR3 bases: TGCAGTGCTAGGGCCGGGACAGGGCTGAGAGCTTTCTTT.

CDR3 loop: CSAATSRLGTDTQYF. CDR3 in DNA: TGCAGTGCGGCGACGTCCCGTCTTGGCACAGATACGCAGTATTTT. V is TRBV20-1 and J is TRBJ2-3, with D unresolved. This CDR3 is 15 amino acids long. Germline V gene data show CDR1 as DFQATT and CDR2 as SNEGSKA (reference sequence). Between the trimmed V and J ends, which lost 6 bases and 1 base, there was a span of 17 bases.

This clonotype has a count of ten or more. The chain is built from TRBV20-1 and TRBJ2-2, with unresolved D. Germline loops: CDR1 DFQATT, CDR2 SNEGSKA (reference sequence). The length of the CDR3 is 15 residues. V gave up 2 bases and J gave up 0 bases, with 10 bases separating them. The chain's CDR3 is CSARKDATNTGELFF. CDR3 DNA: TGCAGTGCTAGAAAGGACGCCACGAACACCGGGGAGCTGTTTTTT.

At least ten counts were recorded for this clonotype. The CDR3 loop reads CSVSGGPGSNQPQHF. The CDR3 nucleotides are TGCAGCGTTTCAGGGGGCCCCGGTAGCAATCAGCCCCAGCATTTT. This sequence joins TRBV29-1 and TRBJ1-5; 8 nucleotides match TRBD1. Looked up from germline, CDR1 is SQVTM and CDR2 is ANQGSEA. V was pared by 5 bases and J by 0 bases, with 6 bases of the junction left unmatched. The CDR3 spans 15 residues.

Only a few counts were recorded for this clonotype. The rearrangement joins TRBV7-9 to TRBJ1-5; no firm D call. Germline V gene lookup returns CDR1 SEHNR and CDR2 FQNEAQ (reference sequence). The CDR3 is 16 residues long. Trimming removed 4 bases from V and 0 bases from J, with 13 bases in between. The CDR3 nucleotides read TGTGCCAGCAGCTCCGACGGTGAATATAGCAATCAGCCCCAGCATTTT. The encoded protein is CASSSDGEYSNQPQHF.

The chain carries TRBV5-1 and TRBJ1-1; D is uncertain. CDR1 is SGHRS and CDR2 is YFSETQ in the germline V gene. The V and J ends lost 5 bases and 1 base respectively, with 18 bases between them. The CDR3 runs to 16 residues. The CDR3 loop is CASRKVAGVTNTEAFF. The CDR3 coding sequence is TGCGCCAGCAGAAAGGTCGCTGGGGTCACGAACACTGAAGCTTTCTTT.

This clonotype came up many times. The V and J genes are TRBV4-1 and TRBJ2-7, with 7 positions matching TRBD2. Germline-derived CDR1 and CDR2 are MGHRA and YSYEKL. V dropped 0 bases and J dropped 7; count of bases not matched to a gene: 9. This CDR3 comprises 15 residues. CDR3 nucleotides: TGCGCCAGCAGCCAAGAGCGCGTTATGGGAGGGGAGCAGTACTTC. Translating it yields CASSQERVMGGEQYF.

Details on this clonotype: Just one base apart from a much larger clone, this may be a read error. This chain uses TRBV7-9 with TRBJ1-1; no definite D call. V was cut by 11 bases and J by 5 bases, with 12 bases left in between. The CDR3 has 11 residues. CDR1 is SEHNR and CDR2 is FQNEAQ in the germline V gene (reference sequence). In DNA form, the CDR3 reads TGTGCCGGCATAAAAGAGACTGAAGCTTTCTTT. Protein: CAGIKETEAFF.

This chain uses TRBV3-1 with TRBJ2-5, with TRBD2 identical over 9 bases. Germline-derived CDR1 and CDR2 are LGHDT and YNNKEL (reference sequence). Trimming took 6 bases from V and 5 from J; bases not matched to a gene: 4. The CDR3 loop spans 13 amino acids. CDR3 DNA: TGTGCCAGCAGGGGACTAGCAAGGGAGACCCAGTACTTC. Translation: CASRGLARETQYF.

This clonotype was counted many times. The chain couples TRBV15 to TRBJ2-2; 12 bases match TRBD2. Per the germline V gene, CDR1 is LNHNV and CDR2 is YYDKDF (reference sequence). The V and J ends lost 8 bases and 4 bases, in that order; junction bases with no gene match: 5. The CDR3 loop spans 15 amino acids. The CDR3 loop is CATGLAGWGTGELFF. In DNA form, the CDR3 reads TGTGCCACCGGACTAGCGGGATGGGGCACCGGGGAGCTGTTTTTT.